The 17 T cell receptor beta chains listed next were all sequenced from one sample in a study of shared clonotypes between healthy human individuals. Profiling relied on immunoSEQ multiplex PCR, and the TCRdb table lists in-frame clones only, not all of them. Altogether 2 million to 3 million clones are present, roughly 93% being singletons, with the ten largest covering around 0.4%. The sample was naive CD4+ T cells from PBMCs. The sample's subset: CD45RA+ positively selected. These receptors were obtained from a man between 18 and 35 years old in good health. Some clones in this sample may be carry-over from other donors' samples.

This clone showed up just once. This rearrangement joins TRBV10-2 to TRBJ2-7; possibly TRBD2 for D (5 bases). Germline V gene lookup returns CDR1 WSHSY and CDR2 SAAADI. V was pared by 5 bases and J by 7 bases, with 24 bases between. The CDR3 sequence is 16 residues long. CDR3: CASSTPSRLGVGEQYF. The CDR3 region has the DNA TGCGCCAGCAGTACACCCAGCAGACTGGGAGTTGGTGAGCAGTACTTC.

The CDR3 sequence is CASSHRLAPPYEQYF. The CDR3 DNA reads as TGTGCCAGCAGCCACCGACTAGCGCCTCCCTACGAGCAGTACTTC. The chain joins TRBV16 to TRBJ2-7; 8 bases agree with TRBD2. With 3 bases clipped from V and 2 bases from J, the junction kept 6 bases outside the gene matches. CDR1 and CDR2 (germline): KGHSY, FQNENV. This CDR3 region has 15 residues.

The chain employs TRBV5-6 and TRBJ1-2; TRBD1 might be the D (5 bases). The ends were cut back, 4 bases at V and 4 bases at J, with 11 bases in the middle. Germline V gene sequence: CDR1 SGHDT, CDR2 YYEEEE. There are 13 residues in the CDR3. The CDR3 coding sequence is TGTGCCAGCAGCCCCAGGGAAGCCTATGGCTACACCTTC. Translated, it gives CASSPREAYGYTF.

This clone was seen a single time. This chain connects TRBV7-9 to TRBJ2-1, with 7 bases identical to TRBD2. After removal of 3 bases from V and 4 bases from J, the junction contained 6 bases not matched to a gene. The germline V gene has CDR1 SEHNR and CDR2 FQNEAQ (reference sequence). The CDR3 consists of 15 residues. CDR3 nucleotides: TGTGCCAGCAGCTTCTCCCTAGCGGTATACAATGAGCAGTTCTTC. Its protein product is CASSFSLAVYNEQFF.

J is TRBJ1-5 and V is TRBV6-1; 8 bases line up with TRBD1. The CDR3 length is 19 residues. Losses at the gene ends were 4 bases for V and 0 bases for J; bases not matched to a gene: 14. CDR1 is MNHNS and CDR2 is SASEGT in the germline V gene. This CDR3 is CASSGRRTGPRYSNQPQHF. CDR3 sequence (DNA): TGTGCCAGCAGTGGGCGGCGGACAGGGCCCAGGTATAGCAATCAGCCCCAGCATTTT.

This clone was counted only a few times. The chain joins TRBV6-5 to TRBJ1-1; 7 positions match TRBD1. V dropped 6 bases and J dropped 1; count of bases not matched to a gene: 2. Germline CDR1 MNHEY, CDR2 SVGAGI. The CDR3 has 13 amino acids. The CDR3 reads CASRRTGNTEAFF. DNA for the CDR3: TGTGCCAGCAGGAGGACAGGGAACACTGAAGCTTTCTTT.

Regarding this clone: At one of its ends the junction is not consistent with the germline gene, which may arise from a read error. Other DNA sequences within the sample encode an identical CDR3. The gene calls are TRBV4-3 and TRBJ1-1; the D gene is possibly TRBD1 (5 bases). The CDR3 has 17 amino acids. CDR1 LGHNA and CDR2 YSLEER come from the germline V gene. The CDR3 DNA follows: TGCGCCAGCAGCCAAGACAGGGTTGGACGGGGGGTCGCTGAGGCTTTCTTT. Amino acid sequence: CASSQDRVGRGVAEAFF.

The DNA for the CDR3 is TGTGCCAGCAGTTACAGGGGATGGAGCACAGATACGCAGTATTTT. Amino acids: CASSYRGWSTDTQYF. V gene TRBV6-5 combines with J gene TRBJ2-3; D is possibly TRBD1 (5 bases). V lost 2 bases and J 0 bases, leaving 9 bases between the germline ends. Germline CDR1 and CDR2: MNHEY and SVGAGI. This CDR3 has 15 residues.

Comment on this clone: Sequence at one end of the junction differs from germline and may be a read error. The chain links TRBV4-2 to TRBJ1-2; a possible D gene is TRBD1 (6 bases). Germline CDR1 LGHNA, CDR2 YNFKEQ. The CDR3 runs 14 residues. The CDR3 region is CAGSQTTGSYGYTF. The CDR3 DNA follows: TGTGCCGGCAGCCAAACTACAGGGAGCTATGGCTACACCTTC.

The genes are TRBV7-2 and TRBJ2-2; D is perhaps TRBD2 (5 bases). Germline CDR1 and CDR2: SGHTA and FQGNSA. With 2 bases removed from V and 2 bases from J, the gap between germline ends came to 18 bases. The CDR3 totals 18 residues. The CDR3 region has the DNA TGTGCCAGCAGCTTAATGAGGCCCTCCGGGATAAACACCGGGGAGCTGTTTTTT. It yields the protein CASSLMRPSGINTGELFF.

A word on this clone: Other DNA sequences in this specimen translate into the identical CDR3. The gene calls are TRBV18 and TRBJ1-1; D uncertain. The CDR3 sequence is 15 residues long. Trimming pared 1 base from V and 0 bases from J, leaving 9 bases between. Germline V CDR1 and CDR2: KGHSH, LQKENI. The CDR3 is CASSPQGALNTEAFF. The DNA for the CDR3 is TGTGCCAGCTCACCACAGGGAGCTTTGAACACTGAAGCTTTCTTT.

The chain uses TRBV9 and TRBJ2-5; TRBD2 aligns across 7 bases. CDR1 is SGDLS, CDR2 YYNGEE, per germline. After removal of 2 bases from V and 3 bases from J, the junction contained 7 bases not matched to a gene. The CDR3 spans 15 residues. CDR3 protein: CASSVTSEREETQYF. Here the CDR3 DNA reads TGTGCCAGCAGCGTTACTAGCGAGCGGGAAGAGACCCAGTACTTC.

CDR3 sequence reads: CASSVGSSGRPNEQFF. CDR3 bases: TGTGCCAGCAGCGTAGGTTCTAGCGGGAGGCCCAATGAGCAGTTCTTC. The chain carries TRBV9 and TRBJ2-1; 11 bases agree with TRBD2. The germline gives CDR1 SGDLS, CDR2 YYNGEE. This CDR3 has 16 amino acids. V gave up 0 bases and J gave up 6 bases; unmatched junction bases: 5.

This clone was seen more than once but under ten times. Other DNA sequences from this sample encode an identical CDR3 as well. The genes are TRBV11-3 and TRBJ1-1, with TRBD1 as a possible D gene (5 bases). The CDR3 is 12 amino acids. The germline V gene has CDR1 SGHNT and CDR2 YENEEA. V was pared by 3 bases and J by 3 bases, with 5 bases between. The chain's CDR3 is CASSLGDTEAFF. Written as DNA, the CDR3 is TGTGCCAGCAGCTTGGGGGACACTGAAGCTTTCTTT.

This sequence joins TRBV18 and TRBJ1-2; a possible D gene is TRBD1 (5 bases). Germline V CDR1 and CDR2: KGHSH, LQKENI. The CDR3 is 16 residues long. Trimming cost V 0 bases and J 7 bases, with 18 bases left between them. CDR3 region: CASSPPLPGPFGGYTF. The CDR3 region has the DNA TGTGCCAGCTCACCACCGCTTCCAGGGCCTTTTGGTGGCTACACCTTC.

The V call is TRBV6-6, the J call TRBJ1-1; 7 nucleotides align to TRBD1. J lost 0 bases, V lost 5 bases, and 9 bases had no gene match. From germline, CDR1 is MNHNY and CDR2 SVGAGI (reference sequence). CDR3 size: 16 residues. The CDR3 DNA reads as TGTGCCAGCAGTCAATTTATGGGACAGCTGAACACTGAAGCTTTCTTT. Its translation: CASSQFMGQLNTEAFF.

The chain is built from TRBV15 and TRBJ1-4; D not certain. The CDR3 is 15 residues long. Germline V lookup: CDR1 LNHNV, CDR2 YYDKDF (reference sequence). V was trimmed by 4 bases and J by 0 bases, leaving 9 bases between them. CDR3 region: CATSNKNPTNEKLFF. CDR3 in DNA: TGTGCCACCAGCAACAAGAATCCAACTAATGAAAAACTGTTTTTT.